Included here is one TCR beta chain sequence, with context. Its matching antigen is unknown. Every PCR was spiked with synthetic TCR analog templates. Data came from immunoSEQ multiplex PCR; TCRdb stores just in-frame clones and leaves some out. The repertoire holds roughly 16,000 clones, with 75% to 90% as singletons. The data originate from a study of PD-L1 blockade in urothelial cancer. Study information: Analyses used blood from 3 weeks (second dose) and 6 weeks after treatment start. Among blood samples, the median T cell count was some 140,000. Study conclusions and caveats: Durable-benefit patients expanded tumor-associated blood clones more at 3 weeks.

Indicated time point: pretreatment peripheral blood. V was clipped by 4 bases and J by 0 bases, with 13 bases between them. The CDR3 sequence is 16 residues long. Germline CDR1 and CDR2: SGHTS and YDEGEE. The chain is built from TRBV5-8 and TRBJ1-4; tentatively, D is TRBD1 (6 bases). Sequences were derived from PBMCs, sampled around atezolizumab (anti-PD-L1) treatment. The receptor was isolated from a man in his 70s with urothelial cancer. This chain's CDR3 is CASSPGTSATNEKLFF. CDR3 bases: TGTGCCAGCAGCCCCGGGACATCTGCAACTAATGAAAAACTGTTTTTT.